This is a list of T cell receptor beta chains from one sample in a study of blood T cell repertoires in COVID-19. This table comes from immunoSEQ multiplex PCR, and its TCRdb copy is limited to in-frame clones, with some not included. The sample includes around 310,000 clones, around nine tenths of them seen just once. The specimen sequenced was PBMCs or T cells enriched from blood (not recorded which). The receptors come from a woman in her 40s who had recovered from COVID-19. The conserved cysteine and the conserved F or W are not part of the CDR3 here.

>TRBV19|TRBJ2-5|14
ASSISSGSLGETQY
>TRBV9|TRBJ2-7|14
ASSGLGAGGIYEQY
>TRBV9|TRBJ2-7|13
ASSVGSGVKGEQY
>TRBV11-2|TRBJ1-4|13
ASSSGGSLFEKLF
>TRBV2|TRBJ2-1|12
ASRDRAPINEQF
>TRBV2|TRBJ1-1|10
ASSDSYSEAF
>TRBV11-3|TRBJ2-3|15
ASSPTRLSSGQDTQY
>TRBV7-2|TRBJ2-7|13
ASSPSGRPSYEQY
>TRBV9|TRBJ1-5|13
ASSRTGDSNQPQH
>TRBV29-1|TRBJ2-1|12
SVAEGASRNEQF
>TRBV4-1|TRBJ2-1|15
ASSQDIGGGPWNEQF
>TRBV9|TRBJ1-3|13
ASSVGGHSGNTIY
>TRBV5-6|TRBJ1-1|12
ASSEQGVNTEAF
>TRBV3-1/TRBV3-2|TRBJ2-7|15
ASSQVILAGVGLEQY
>TRBV19|TRBJ2-7|12
ASSITGGSYEQY